This entry lists 10 T cell receptor beta chains sequenced from one sample in a study of T cells in narcolepsy. The repertoire was sequenced with immunoSEQ multiplex PCR; TCRdb's copy has only in-frame clones and lacks some. This table holds about 30,000 clones, about 83% found once. Sequenced: CD45RA- memory CD4+ T cells from PBMCs. The receptors were gathered from a human donor with narcolepsy.

The rearrangement joins TRBV15 to TRBJ2-7; TRBD2 is a possible D gene (5 bases). The closer fit of TRBJ2-1 to the DNA end suggests the J call may be wrong. Germline CDR1 and CDR2: LNHNV and YYDKDF (reference sequence). The CDR3 is made up of 14 amino acids. The chain's CDR3 is CATSRRTEDNEQFF. In DNA form, the CDR3 reads TGTGCCACCAGCCGAAGGACGGAGGACAATGAGCAGTTCTTC.

V is TRBV11-3 and J is TRBJ2-5, with TRBD1 matching over 7 bases. The CDR3 loop spans 12 amino acids. The trim removed 5 bases at V and 11 bases at J, leaving 8 bases unmatched. The germline V gene has CDR1 SGHNT and CDR2 YENEEA. The CDR3 DNA sequence: TGTGCCAGCAGCCTCGGGACAGTAAGGCAGTACTTC. It yields the protein CASSLGTVRQYF.

In DNA, the CDR3 is TGTGCCAGCTGCACAGGGGCGCTGAACACTGAAGCTTTCTTT. Its protein product is CASCTGALNTEAFF. The chain links TRBV28 to TRBJ1-1; 7 bases fit TRBD1. V shed 8 bases and J 0 bases; nucleotides not matched to a gene: 6. The V gene's germline CDR1 is MDHEN and CDR2 SYDVKM. This CDR3 region has 14 residues.

The J gene is TRBJ1-1, the V gene TRBV7-2; possibly TRBD1 for D (5 bases). Germline lookup yields CDR1 SGHTA and CDR2 FQGNSA. The CDR3 sequence is 11 residues long. V shed 1 base and J shed 11 bases, with 8 bases lying between them. Here the CDR3 reads CASSLGQLAFF. CDR3 sequence (DNA): TGTGCCAGCAGCTTAGGACAGTTGGCTTTCTTT.

This clone was recorded only once. The genes are TRBV5-4 and TRBJ2-7; D remains ambiguous. The CDR3 has 10 amino acids. Germline CDR1 is SGHNT and CDR2 is YYREEE (reference sequence). Trimming stripped 9 bases from V and 5 bases from J, with 9 bases between. The chain's CDR3 is CATGFDEQYF. The CDR3 DNA reads as TGTGCCACGGGTTTCGACGAGCAGTACTTC.

A note on this clone: Distinct nucleotide sequences in the sample also encode this CDR3. The J gene is TRBJ2-5, the V gene TRBV7-2, with D tentatively TRBD1 or TRBD2 (5 bases each). V was pared by 5 bases and J by 1 base, with 8 bases between. The germline V gene encodes CDR1 SGHTA and CDR2 FQGNSA. The CDR3 is made up of 13 amino acids. CDR3 coding DNA: TGTGCCAGCAGCCTGGGACGCCAAGAGACCCAGTACTTC. This gives the protein CASSLGRQETQYF.

The gene calls are TRBV15 and TRBJ2-3, with D possibly TRBD1 on 5 matching bases. Per the germline V gene, CDR1 is LNHNV and CDR2 is YYDKDF (reference sequence). V lost 0 bases, J lost 4 bases, and 8 bases lay in between. This CDR3 has 14 amino acids. CDR3 coding DNA: TGTGCCACCAGCAGAGACAGGGCTGCAGATACGCAGTATTTT. Its protein product is CATSRDRAADTQYF.

The chain combines TRBV11-2 with TRBJ2-4; 7 bases are a match to TRBD1. The junction had 11 bases not matched to a gene; V was cut back by 1 base and J by 5 bases. The CDR3 has 17 residues. The V gene's germline CDR1 is SGHAT and CDR2 FQNNGV. As DNA, the CDR3 is TGTGCCAGCAGCTTAGTGAGGCCAGGGGGACCCGAAAACATTCAGTACTTC. Its translation: CASSLVRPGGPENIQYF.

The CDR3 is CASSLTGEVLETQYF. The CDR3, as DNA: TGTGCCAGCAGTTTAACGGGGGAGGTCTTGGAGACCCAGTACTTC. The chain is built from TRBV28 and TRBJ2-5, with D maybe TRBD2 (6 bases). Germline loops: CDR1 MDHEN, CDR2 SYDVKM. The CDR3 has 15 amino acids. Trimming took off 2 bases at V and 5 bases at J, with 15 bases between the two ends. Full variable domain (rest looked up from reference TRBV28 and TRBJ2-5): DVKVTQSSRYLVKRTGEKVFLECVQDMDHENMFWYRQDPGLGLRLIYFSYDVKMKEKGDIPEGYSVSREKKERFSLILESASTNQTSMYLCASSLTGEVLETQYFGPGTRLLVL.

CDR3 protein: CASSVDRNYGYTF. In DNA form, the CDR3 reads TGTGCCAGCAGTGTAGACAGGAACTATGGCTACACCTTC. This chain connects TRBV6-5 to TRBJ1-2; weak D call: TRBD1 (6 bases). Trimming stripped 5 bases from V and 2 bases from J, with 9 bases between. The CDR3 covers 13 residues. Germline lookup yields CDR1 MNHEY and CDR2 SVGAGI.